The next 32 T cell receptor beta chains were all read from a single sample in a study of cytomegalovirus exposure and HLA in healthy donors. The PCR ran on 60 Vbeta and 13 Jbeta primers. Measured with immunoSEQ multiplex PCR; TCRdb has only the in-frame clones, and not every one. Of approximately 150,000 clones in the sample, around 78% were seen once. Sequencing was carried out using PBMCs. The receptors were gathered from a young woman in good health and CMV-seropositive.

The chain links TRBV4-2 to TRBJ1-4; tentative D call: TRBD1 (6 bases). The ends were cut back, 4 bases at V and 7 bases at J, with 13 bases in the middle. Germline CDR1 reads LGHNA; CDR2 reads YNFKEQ. The length of the CDR3 is 14 residues. The CDR3 sequence: CASSRGTPPEKLFF. The CDR3 DNA sequence: TGTGCCAGCAGCCGAGGGACACCACCTGAAAAACTGTTTTTT.

The chain employs TRBV6-5 and TRBJ1-1; unclear D gene. The germline gives CDR1 MNHEY, CDR2 SVGAGI. V was trimmed by 2 bases and J by 4 bases, leaving 8 bases between them. This CDR3 region has 13 residues. The CDR3 DNA follows: TGTGCCAGCAGTTACCGCCTAGGCACTGAAGCTTTCTTT. Encoded protein: CASSYRLGTEAFF.

The V and J genes are TRBV4-2 and TRBJ2-2; TRBD1 matches at 8 bases. Losses at the gene ends were 0 bases for V and 0 bases for J; bases not matched to a gene: 6. CDR3 size: 18 residues. Germline loops: CDR1 LGHNA, CDR2 YNFKEQ. CDR3 in DNA: TGTGCCAGCAGCCAAGAGGTTGCGACAGGGGCGAACACCGGGGAGCTGTTTTTT. Its protein is CASSQEVATGANTGELFF.

The chain has TRBV5-4 and TRBJ2-7, with 7 positions matching TRBD1. Germline CDR1 SGHNT, CDR2 YYREEE (reference sequence). The V and J ends lost 5 bases and 0 bases, in that order; junction bases with no gene match: 8. This CDR3 has 15 amino acids. CDR3 region: CASSPTGAFSYEQYF. DNA for the CDR3: TGTGCCAGCAGTCCTACAGGGGCCTTCTCCTACGAGCAGTACTTC.

The chain combines TRBV15 with TRBJ2-1; 8 nucleotides agree with TRBD1. In germline, CDR1 is LNHNV, CDR2 YYDKDF (reference sequence). This CDR3 spans 14 amino acids. With V trimmed by 5 bases and J by 4 bases, 4 bases remained unmatched. DNA for the CDR3: TGTGCCACCAGCCCTGACAGGGGTTACAATGAGCAGTTCTTC. This translates into CATSPDRGYNEQFF. Variable domain in full (rest from reference TRBV15 and TRBJ2-1): DAMVIQNPRYQVTQFGKPVTLSCSQTLNHNVMYWYQQKSSQAPKLLFHYYDKDFNNEADTPDNFQSRRPNTSFCFLDIRSPGLGDTAMYLCATSPDRGYNEQFFGPGTRLTVL.

The genes are TRBV7-9 and TRBJ2-2; D is perhaps TRBD2 (5 bases). CDR1 and CDR2 from the germline V gene are SEHNR and FQNEAQ (reference sequence). V was shortened by 2 bases and J by 7 bases, with 8 bases between the two germline ends. There are 13 residues in the CDR3. CDR3 bases: TGTGCCAGCAGCTTAACCGGGGTCGGGGAGCTGTTTTTT. It translates to CASSLTGVGELFF.

The chain uses TRBV6-1 and TRBJ1-4; D is perhaps TRBD1 (5 bases). V dropped 8 bases and J dropped 8 bases, with 15 bases sitting between them. Germline CDR1 and CDR2: MNHNS and SASEGT. The CDR3 length is 13 residues. The CDR3 loop is CASGVGLEEKLFF. The CDR3 DNA sequence: TGTGCCAGCGGGGTGGGACTTGAGGAAAAACTGTTTTTT.

This chain connects TRBV5-1 to TRBJ1-2; 11 bases match TRBD1. J gave up 6 bases and V 3 bases, and 13 bases lay outside the gene matches. Germline V lookup: CDR1 SGHRS, CDR2 YFSETQ. The CDR3 runs 17 residues. The DNA for the CDR3 is TGCGCCAGCAGCTGGGGACAGGGGGAGAAGAGGATGCATGGCTACACCTTC. Protein product: CASSWGQGEKRMHGYTF. Full variable domain (missing parts from reference TRBV5-1 and TRBJ1-2): KAGVTQTPRYLIKTRGQQVTLSCSPISGHRSVSWYQQTPGQGLQFLFEYFSETQRNKGNFPGRFSGRQFSNSRSEMNVSTLELGDSALYLCASSWGQGEKRMHGYTFGSGTRLTVV.

The gene calls are TRBV4-3 and TRBJ1-2, with TRBD1 identical over 9 bases. Germline loops: CDR1 LGHNA, CDR2 YSLEER. V dropped 4 bases and J dropped 5; count of bases not matched to a gene: 8. This CDR3 comprises 15 residues. Here the CDR3 DNA reads TGCGCCAGCAGCCTACTGGGACAGGGAGGGTATGGCTACACCTTC. This sequence encodes CASSLLGQGGYGYTF.

The chain couples TRBV4-1 to TRBJ2-1; D may be TRBD2 (5 bases). In germline, CDR1 is MGHRA, CDR2 YSYEKL. Between the trimmed V and J ends, which lost 4 bases and 0 bases, there was a span of 16 bases. The CDR3 contains 17 residues. CDR3 sequence (DNA): TGCGCCAGCAGCCGGAAGGGAGTAGAGGGCTCCTACAATGAGCAGTTCTTC. This sequence encodes CASSRKGVEGSYNEQFF.

The chain uses TRBV6-5 and TRBJ1-4, with 10 bases that match TRBD1. The V gene's germline CDR1 is MNHEY and CDR2 SVGAGI. This CDR3 is 14 amino acids long. V shed 5 bases and J 8 bases; nucleotides not matched to a gene: 5. This CDR3 reads CASSGDRGREKLFF. DNA for the CDR3: TGTGCCAGCAGTGGGGACAGGGGAAGGGAAAAACTGTTTTTT.

The rearrangement links TRBV2 to TRBJ1-5, with TRBD1 matching over 10 bases. From germline, CDR1 is SNHLY and CDR2 FYNNEI. V shed 6 bases, J shed 9 bases, and the junction held 17 bases outside the gene matches. The CDR3 is 17 residues long. CDR3 in amino acids: CASSGTRDRGLSGPQHF. The CDR3 DNA is TGTGCCAGCAGCGGAACCCGGGACAGGGGATTATCAGGGCCCCAGCATTTT.

V gene TRBV5-1 combines with J gene TRBJ2-5; 8 nucleotides align to TRBD2. V shed 4 bases and J 4 bases; nucleotides not matched to a gene: 9. Looked up from germline, CDR1 is SGHRS and CDR2 is YFSETQ. CDR3 length: 15 residues. CDR3 nucleotides: TGCGCCAGCAGCCCAGGGACTAGAGGGGGAGAGACCCAGTACTTC. It translates to CASSPGTRGGETQYF. Full variable domain (missing parts from reference TRBV5-1 and TRBJ2-5): KAGVTQTPRYLIKTRGQQVTLSCSPISGHRSVSWYQQTPGQGLQFLFEYFSETQRNKGNFPGRFSGRQFSNSRSEMNVSTLELGDSALYLCASSPGTRGGETQYFGPGTRLLVL.

The V and J genes are TRBV14 and TRBJ1-6; D not certain. Germline loops: CDR1 SGHDN, CDR2 FVKESK. This CDR3 spans 14 amino acids. Between the trimmed V and J ends, which lost 0 bases and 2 bases, there was a span of 2 bases. In DNA, the CDR3 is TGTGCCAGCAGCCAAGATACCTATAATTCACCCCTCCACTTT. Residues: CASSQDTYNSPLHF.

CDR3 nucleotide sequence: TGTGCCAGCAGCTTGAAGGGGAGGGAGACCCAGTACTTC. Its protein product is CASSLKGRETQYF. V and J are TRBV5-4 and TRBJ2-5; possible D gene TRBD2, 6 bases. Trimming removed 1 base at V and 5 bases at J, with 9 bases between. The CDR3 spans 13 residues. The germline CDR1 and CDR2 sequences are SGHNT and YYREEE (reference sequence).

The chain has TRBV6-1 and TRBJ2-5; 7 nucleotides line up with TRBD1. Trimming took 1 base from V and 2 from J; bases not matched to a gene: 7. The CDR3 extends over 16 amino acids. Germline V gene sequence: CDR1 MNHNS, CDR2 SASEGT. The CDR3 loop reads CASSEVRGLGQETQYF. The CDR3 DNA sequence: TGTGCCAGCAGTGAAGTTAGGGGGCTCGGGCAAGAGACCCAGTACTTC.

This chain links TRBV4-3 with TRBJ2-1, with D possibly being TRBD2 (5 bases). The V end lost 4 bases, the J end lost 10 bases, and 11 bases lay between the germline ends. Germline values: CDR1 LGHNA, CDR2 YSLEER. The CDR3 sequence is 12 residues long. The CDR3, as DNA: TGCGCCAGCAGCCCCGGACTGTCGGAGCAGTTCTTC. This codes for CASSPGLSEQFF.

CDR3 nucleotide sequence: TGCGCCAGCAAATCAGGTAGCTACGAGCAGTACTTC. It yields the protein CASKSGSYEQYF. The chain carries TRBV5-1 and TRBJ2-7; D is uncertain. Germline values: CDR1 SGHRS, CDR2 YFSETQ. The CDR3 sequence is 12 residues long. V was cut by 6 bases and J by 3 bases, with 10 bases left in between. Full variable domain (missing parts from reference TRBV5-1 and TRBJ2-7): KAGVTQTPRYLIKTRGQQVTLSCSPISGHRSVSWYQQTPGQGLQFLFEYFSETQRNKGNFPGRFSGRQFSNSRSEMNVSTLELGDSALYLCASKSGSYEQYFGPGTRLTVT.

This clone has a handful of counts. Within the sample, other DNA sequences also encode this same CDR3. The V call is TRBV6-4, the J call TRBJ2-1; 12 bases agree with TRBD2. This CDR3 has 15 amino acids. Germline loops: CDR1 MRHNA, CDR2 SNTAGT. J was trimmed by 7 bases and V by 3 bases; bases with no gene match: 4. The CDR3 DNA reads TGTGCCAGCAGTGAGGCTAGCGGGGGGGCGAATGAGCAGTTCTTC. This encodes CASSEASGGANEQFF.

The chain joins TRBV5-6 to TRBJ2-1; 9 positions agree with TRBD1. After removal of 5 bases from V and 7 bases from J, the junction contained 7 bases not matched to a gene. The CDR3 has 14 amino acids. The germline gives CDR1 SGHDT, CDR2 YYEEEE. The CDR3 spells CASRGDRGKNEQFF. CDR3 DNA sequence: TGTGCCAGCAGGGGAGACAGGGGGAAGAATGAGCAGTTCTTC.

The CDR3 nucleotides read TGTGCCAGCAGTGCCCGGACGGGGTTTAATGAAAAACTGTTTTTT. This codes for CASSARTGFNEKLFF. The chain links TRBV2 to TRBJ1-4; unclear D gene. CDR3 length: 15 residues. Germline values: CDR1 SNHLY, CDR2 FYNNEI. Trimming took 4 bases from V and 4 from J, leaving 13 bases between them.

J is TRBJ2-3 and V is TRBV20-1; D remains ambiguous. V gave up 3 bases and J gave up 6 bases, with 4 bases separating them. Germline V gene lookup returns CDR1 DFQATT and CDR2 SNEGSKA (reference sequence). This CDR3 is 10 amino acids long. CDR3 DNA sequence: TGCAGTGCTAGTGCGGATACGCAGTATTTT. It specifies CSASADTQYF.

J is TRBJ2-5 and V is TRBV11-2; D is perhaps TRBD2 (5 bases). V dropped 5 bases and J dropped 7 bases, with 17 bases sitting between them. Germline CDR1 reads SGHAT; CDR2 reads FQNNGV. The CDR3 is 14 amino acids. DNA of the CDR3: TGTGCCAGCAGCCTCGGACTCCTCTCCATGACCCAGTACTTC. Residues: CASSLGLLSMTQYF.

This chain links TRBV29-1 with TRBJ1-4; D gene unclear. Germline V gives CDR1 SQVTM, CDR2 ANQGSEA. Trimming pared 6 bases from V and 0 bases from J, leaving 17 bases between. There are 16 residues in the CDR3. The chain's CDR3 is CSVTAGLRATNEKLFF. In nucleotides, the CDR3 is TGCAGCGTGACGGCTGGGTTGAGGGCAACTAATGAAAAACTGTTTTTT. The full variable domain, rest sourced from reference TRBV29-1 and TRBJ1-4, is SAVISQKPSRDICQRGTSLTIQCQVDSQVTMMFWYRQQPGQSLTLIATANQGSEATYESGFVIDKFPISRPNLTFSTLTVSNMSPEDSSIYLCSVTAGLRATNEKLFFGSGTQLSVL.

This clone was counted between two and nine times. The chain has TRBV6-5 and TRBJ2-1; a possible D gene is TRBD2 (6 bases). The CDR3 extends over 15 amino acids. The V end lost 2 bases, the J end lost 5 bases, and 13 bases lay between the germline ends. Germline V lookup: CDR1 MNHEY, CDR2 SVGAGI. The CDR3 is CASSYSTSPHNEQFF. The CDR3 coding sequence is TGTGCCAGCAGTTACAGTACTAGCCCCCACAATGAGCAGTTCTTC.

This clone was picked up a small number of times. The chain carries TRBV18 and TRBJ1-1; D uncertain. The CDR3 totals 13 residues. V was pared by 3 bases and J by 0 bases, with 5 bases between. From germline, CDR1 is KGHSH and CDR2 LQKENI. The CDR3 sequence: CASSPAVNTEAFF. The CDR3, as DNA: TGTGCCAGCTCACCGGCGGTGAACACTGAAGCTTTCTTT.

The chain combines TRBV28 with TRBJ1-5; possible D gene TRBD1, 5 bases. V lost 2 bases and J 6 bases, leaving 14 bases between the germline ends. Germline CDR1 is MDHEN and CDR2 is SYDVKM. This CDR3 spans 15 amino acids. The CDR3 nucleotides read TGTGCCAGCAGTTTAGCGGCAGGGAAGCTTCAGCCCCAGCATTTT. Encoded protein: CASSLAAGKLQPQHF.

The rearrangement uses TRBV5-6 and TRBJ2-3; D is unclear. The CDR3 totals 13 residues. From germline, CDR1 is SGHDT and CDR2 YYEEEE. Deletions cut 2 bases from V and 0 bases from J, with 4 bases between. CDR3 in amino acids: CASSFRSTDTQYF. Here the CDR3 DNA reads TGTGCCAGCAGCTTTCGTAGCACAGATACGCAGTATTTT.

The chain joins TRBV19 to TRBJ1-6; no reliable D call. Germline CDR1 is LNHDA and CDR2 is SQIVND (reference sequence). The CDR3 runs to 12 residues. V was shortened by 5 bases and J by 6 bases, with 5 bases between the two germline ends. CDR3 nucleotides: TGTGCCAGTAGTCGGTTTAATTCACCCCTCCACTTT. Its protein product is CASSRFNSPLHF.

This chain uses TRBV4-1 with TRBJ1-1; 11 bases align to TRBD1. The germline V gene encodes CDR1 MGHRA and CDR2 YSYEKL. This CDR3 has 21 residues. The ends lost 4 bases at V and 0 bases at J; junction bases unmatched: 19. CDR3 DNA sequence: TGCGCCAGCAGCCGAAGCCCGGGACAGGGGGGCTGGGGGTTCATGAACACTGAAGCTTTCTTT. Encoded protein: CASSRSPGQGGWGFMNTEAFF.

This chain uses TRBV6-1 with TRBJ1-2; unclear D gene. V was shortened by 10 bases and J by 6 bases, with 24 bases between the two germline ends. Germline values: CDR1 MNHNS, CDR2 SASEGT. This CDR3 contains 15 residues. The CDR3 DNA reads TGTGCCACCACCCCCGGAGGGAGCCGTTTAGATGGCTACACCTTC. This translates into CATTPGGSRLDGYTF.

The genes are TRBV5-1 and TRBJ2-7, with 9 nucleotides matching TRBD1. The CDR3 runs 16 residues. J was trimmed by 7 bases and V by 2 bases; bases with no gene match: 13. The germline gives CDR1 SGHRS, CDR2 YFSETQ. The CDR3 loop is CASSFRPAGTGYEQYF. CDR3 DNA: TGCGCCAGCAGCTTCCGCCCGGCGGGGACAGGGTATGAGCAGTACTTC.